Sequencing of this T cell receptor (beta chain) was carried out in a study of graft-versus-host responses after intestinal transplantation. Turning to the study itself: Recipients received multivisceral, liver-intestinal, or isolated intestinal transplants. The recipients all started with anti-thymocyte globulin induction and then took tacrolimus and steroids for 3 to 4 years.

Profiling relied on immunoSEQ multiplex PCR, and the TCRdb table lists in-frame clones only, not all of them. This table has roughly 110,000 clones, more than 85% appearing once. The CDR3 contains 13 residues. CDR1 is MNHNS, CDR2 SASEGT, per germline. V shed 4 bases, J shed 4 bases, and the junction held 3 bases outside the gene matches. Study findings and constraints: Marrow from the recipient contained GvH clones, some of which had appeared first in ileum or blood. Patients with graft-donor T cell macrochimerism had high graft-versus-host to host-versus-graft clonal ratios in allografts.

Note on this clone: Antigen unknown.

The chain couples TRBV6-1 to TRBJ2-7; 8 bases match TRBD1. This clonotype originated in a human donor who was the organ donor for an intestinal transplant. The sample consisted of unstimulated CD8+ T cells sorted from spleen or lymph node cells, taken before transplant. The DNA for the CDR3 is TGTGCCAGCAGTGCGCGACAGGGGTACGAGCAGTACTTC. Protein: CASSARQGYEQYF.